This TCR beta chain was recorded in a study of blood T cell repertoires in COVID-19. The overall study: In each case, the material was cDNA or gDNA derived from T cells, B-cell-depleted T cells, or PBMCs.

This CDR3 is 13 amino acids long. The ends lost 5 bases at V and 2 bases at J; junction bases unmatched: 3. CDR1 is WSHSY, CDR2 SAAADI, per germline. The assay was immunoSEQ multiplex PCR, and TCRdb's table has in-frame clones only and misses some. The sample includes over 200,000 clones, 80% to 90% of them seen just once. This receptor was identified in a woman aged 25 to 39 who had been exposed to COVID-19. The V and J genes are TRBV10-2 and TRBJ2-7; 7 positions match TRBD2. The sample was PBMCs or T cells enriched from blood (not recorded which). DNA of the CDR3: TGCGCCAGCAGTTACGGGACTACCTACGAGCAGTACTTC. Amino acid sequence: CASSYGTTYEQYF.